One and the same sample provided the 7 T cell receptor beta chains below, sequenced in a study of post-analysis software for immune sequencing data. Study outcomes and limitations: Patients showed TRBV5-6, TRBV5-1 and TRBV20-1 among a handful of TRBV segments more frequent than in controls.

Carried by the TCR beta cDNA libraries were unique molecular identifiers. TCRdb reprocessed the PCR reads with MiXCR, giving one entry per CDR3 protein. This sample has more than 350,000 distinct CDR3 sequences; 30% to 40% occur once, and the top ten carry around 8%. Antigens for these TCRs are unknown. Sequenced input: blood. The receptors stem from a girl aged 2 to 9 with multiple sclerosis.

The CDR3 coding sequence is TGTGCCAGCAGCCAAGGCCTAGCGGAGACCCAGTACTTC. Its protein product is CASSQGLAETQYF. The chain carries TRBV4-2 and TRBJ2-5; the D gene is possibly TRBD2 (6 bases). CDR1 is LGHNA, CDR2 YNFKEQ, per germline. Trimming left V 1 base short and J 5 bases short, with 8 bases between. This CDR3 has 13 residues.

The J gene is TRBJ2-1, the V gene TRBV27; a weak D match, TRBD2 (5 bases). Germline V CDR1 and CDR2: MNHEY, SMNVEV (reference sequence). The CDR3 is 17 residues long. The V end was cut by 5 bases, the J end by 7 bases, with 24 bases between. This CDR3 reads CASSPLYTSGLGNEQFF. Here the CDR3 DNA reads TGTGCCAGCAGTCCGTTGTATACTAGTGGTTTAGGGAATGAGCAGTTCTTC.

A single count supports this clonotype. The CDR3 here is CASSEGYNEQFF. Written as DNA, the CDR3 is TGTGCCAGCAGTGAAGGGTACAATGAGCAGTTCTTC. V is TRBV2 and J is TRBJ2-1; D gene unclear. Germline CDR1 is SNHLY and CDR2 is FYNNEI. The CDR3 sequence is 12 residues long. The V end lost 1 base, the J end lost 4 bases, and 2 bases lay between the germline ends.

The rearrangement links TRBV7-2 to TRBJ2-1, with 7 bases matching TRBD2. The CDR3 runs 15 residues. CDR1 is SGHTA and CDR2 is FQGNSA in the germline V gene. The J segment lost 7 bases and the V segment lost 4 bases, leaving 10 bases of the junction unmatched. The CDR3 sequence: CASSSQAGMSNEQFF. DNA for the CDR3: TGTGCCAGCAGCTCCCAAGCGGGGATGAGTAATGAGCAGTTCTTC.

V usage is TRBV12-3 or TRBV12-4 and J usage is TRBJ2-2, with TRBD2 as a possible D gene (6 bases). The CDR3 has 15 residues. Deletions cut 1 base from V and 4 bases from J, with 10 bases between. In DNA, the CDR3 is TGTGCCAGCAGTTTAGGCGGGACGGCCACCGGGGAGCTGTTTTTT. It specifies CASSLGGTATGELFF.

A remark on this clonotype: A much bigger clone sits one base away, suggesting this may be a read error. The chain links TRBV10-3 to TRBJ2-1, with TRBD1 as a possible D gene (5 bases). The CDR3 loop spans 14 amino acids. Germline CDR1 is ENHRY and CDR2 is SYGVKD. CDR3 sequence (DNA): TGTGCCATCAGTGAGCAGGGCTCCTGCAATGAGCAGTTCTTC. This codes for CAISEQGSCNEQFF.

The chain has TRBV5-5 and TRBJ2-5; D is possibly TRBD1 or TRBD2 (5 bases each). V was shortened by 6 bases and J by 2 bases, with 20 bases between the two germline ends. The CDR3 has 16 amino acids. Germline values: CDR1 SGHKS, CDR2 YYEKEE (reference sequence). The CDR3 DNA reads TGTGCCAGCATCCTGGGAGAGGGACCAACTCAAGAGACCCAGTACTTC. Amino acids: CASILGEGPTQETQYF.